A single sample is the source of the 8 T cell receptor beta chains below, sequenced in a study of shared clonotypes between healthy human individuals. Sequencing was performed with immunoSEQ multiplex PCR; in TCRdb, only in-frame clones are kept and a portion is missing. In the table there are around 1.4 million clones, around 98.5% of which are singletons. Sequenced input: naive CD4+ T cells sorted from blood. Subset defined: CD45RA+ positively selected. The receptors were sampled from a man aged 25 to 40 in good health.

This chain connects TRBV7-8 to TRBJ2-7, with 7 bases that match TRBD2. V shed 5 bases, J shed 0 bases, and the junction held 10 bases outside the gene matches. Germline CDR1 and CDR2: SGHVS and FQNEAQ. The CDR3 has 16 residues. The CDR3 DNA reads TGTGCCAGCAGCCCCAATCTCCGGGACTACTCCTACGAGCAGTACTTC. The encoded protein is CASSPNLRDYSYEQYF.

CDR3 bases: TGTGCCACCTCGGACGGGGCAGGCTCTGGGGCCAACGTCCTGACTTTC. Translating gives CATSDGAGSGANVLTF. The gene calls are TRBV5-5 and TRBJ2-6; perhaps D is TRBD1 or TRBD2 (5 bases each). Between the trimmed V and J ends, which lost 9 bases and 0 bases, there was a span of 16 bases. The CDR3 contains 16 residues. The germline V gene encodes CDR1 SGHKS and CDR2 YYEKEE (reference sequence).

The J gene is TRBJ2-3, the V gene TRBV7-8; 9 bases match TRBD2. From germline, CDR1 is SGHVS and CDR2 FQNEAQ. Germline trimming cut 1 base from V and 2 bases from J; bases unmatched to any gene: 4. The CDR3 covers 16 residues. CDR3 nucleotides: TGTGCCAGCAGCTTAGTTCTAGCGGGACTCACAGATACGCAGTATTTT. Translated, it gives CASSLVLAGLTDTQYF. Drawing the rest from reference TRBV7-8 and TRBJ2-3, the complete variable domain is GAGVSQSPRYKVAKRGQDVALRCDPISGHVSLFWYQQALGQGPEFLTYFQNEAQLDKSGLPSDRFFAERPEGSVSTLKIQRTQQEDSAVYLCASSLVLAGLTDTQYFGPGTRLTVL.

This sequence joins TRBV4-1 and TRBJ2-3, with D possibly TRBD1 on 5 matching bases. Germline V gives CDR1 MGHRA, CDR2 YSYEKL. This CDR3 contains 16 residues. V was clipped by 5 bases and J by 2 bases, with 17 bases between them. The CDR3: CASSSTASSHTDTQYF. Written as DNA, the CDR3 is TGCGCCAGCAGCTCGACAGCCAGTTCCCACACAGATACGCAGTATTTT.

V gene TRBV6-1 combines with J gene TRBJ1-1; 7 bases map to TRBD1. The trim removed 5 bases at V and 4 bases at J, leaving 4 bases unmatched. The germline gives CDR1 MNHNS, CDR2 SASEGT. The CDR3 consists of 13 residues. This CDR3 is CASSSDRATEAFF. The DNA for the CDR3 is TGTGCCAGCAGTTCCGACAGGGCCACTGAAGCTTTCTTT.

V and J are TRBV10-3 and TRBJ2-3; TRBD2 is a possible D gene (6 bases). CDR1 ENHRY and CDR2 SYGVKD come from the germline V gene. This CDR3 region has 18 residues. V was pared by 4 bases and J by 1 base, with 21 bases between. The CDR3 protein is CAISGQTRDLAGTDTQYF. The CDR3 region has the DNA TGTGCCATCAGTGGGCAGACAAGGGACTTAGCGGGCACAGATACGCAGTATTTT.

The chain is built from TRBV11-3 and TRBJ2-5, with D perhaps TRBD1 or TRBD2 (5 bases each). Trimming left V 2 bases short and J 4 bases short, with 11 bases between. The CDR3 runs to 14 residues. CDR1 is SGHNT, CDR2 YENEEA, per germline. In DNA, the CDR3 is TGTGCCAGCAGCTTACGGGACGATGGAGAGACCCAGTACTTC. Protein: CASSLRDDGETQYF.

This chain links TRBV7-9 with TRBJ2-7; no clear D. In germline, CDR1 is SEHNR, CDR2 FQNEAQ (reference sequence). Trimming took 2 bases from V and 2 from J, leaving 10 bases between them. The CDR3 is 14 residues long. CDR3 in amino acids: CASSLRPGTYEQYF. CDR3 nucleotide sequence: TGTGCCAGCAGCTTACGGCCAGGAACCTACGAGCAGTACTTC.